These T cell receptor beta chains were read from a single sample in a study of PD-1 blockade in mismatch repair-deficient tumors. Assay used: immunoSEQ multiplex PCR; TCRdb lists only in-frame clones, some missing. Among about 130,000 clones listed, roughly 90% were seen once. This specimen consisted of peripheral blood, obtained approximately 72 weeks after starting pembrolizumab. The source is an adult with mismatch repair-deficient cancer. The CDR3 runs from the conserved cysteine through the conserved F or W. A D gene is named only where the DNA matches it firmly.

J: TRBJ2-1
D: NA
V: TRBV27
CDR3: CASSLPGDEQFF
DNA: TGTGCCAGCAGTCTACCCGGGGATGAGCAGTTCTTC

J: TRBJ2-1
D: TRBD2
V: TRBV6-5
CDR3: CASSYSGGRNNEQFF
DNA: TGTGCCAGCAGTTACTCGGGCGGGAGAAACAATGAGCAGTTCTTC

J: TRBJ2-1
D: TRBD2
V: TRBV29-1
CDR3: CSVVLGLAAYNEQFF
DNA: TGCAGCGTCGTGCTGGGGCTAGCGGCCTACAATGAGCAGTTCTTC

J: TRBJ2-7
D: TRBD1
V: TRBV6-6
CDR3: CASSNPGQRSYEQYF
DNA: TGTGCCAGCAGTAACCCGGGACAGCGCTCCTACGAGCAGTACTTC

J: TRBJ2-7
D: NA
V: TRBV30
CDR3: CAWSVYGRSSYEQYF
DNA: TGTGCCTGGAGTGTATATGGCCGTAGCTCCTACGAGCAGTACTTC

J: TRBJ1-2
D: NA
V: TRBV5-4
CDR3: CASSLALGRDYYGYTF
DNA: TGTGCCAGCAGCTTGGCCTTAGGCAGAGATTACTATGGCTACACCTTC

J: TRBJ2-5
D: NA
V: TRBV10-3
CDR3: CAISESTRETQYF
DNA: TGTGCCATCAGTGAGTCGACCAGAGAGACCCAGTACTTC

J: TRBJ2-5
D: TRBD1
V: TRBV7-8
CDR3: CASSSPGQGAQYF
DNA: TGTGCCAGCAGCTCACCGGGACAGGGGGCCCAGTACTTC

J: TRBJ1-1
D: NA
V: TRBV13
CDR3: CASSYGTAEAFF
DNA: TGTGCCAGCAGCTATGGGACGGCCGAAGCTTTCTTT

J: TRBJ2-5
D: NA
V: TRBV6-5
CDR3: CASSERGQTQYF
DNA: TGTGCCAGCAGCGAACGGGGTCAGACCCAGTACTTC